Listed below are T cell receptor beta chains from one sample, sequenced in a study of blood T cell repertoires in COVID-19. Measured with immunoSEQ multiplex PCR; TCRdb has only the in-frame clones, and not every one. The sample yields about 49,000 clones, 82% seen once. Sequences were obtained from peripheral blood. Receptor source: a woman in her sixties with acute or convalescent COVID-19. The CDR3 runs from the conserved cysteine through the conserved F or W. D genes are given only for firm matches. Not every row has a clone size; where given, it reads once, few, many or a size class.

>TRBJ2-5|once|TRBV29-1|TRBD1
CSVEVGLTGTKTQYF
TGCAGCGTTGAAGTAGGGTTGACAGGGACGAAGACCCAGTACTTC
>TRBJ1-2|once|TRBV28|-
CASSRYGYTF
TGTGCCAGCAGCCGGTATGGCTACACCTTC
>TRBJ2-7|-|TRBV6-6|TRBD2
CASSLRTSGRGGSYEQYF
TGTGCCAGCAGTCTTCGGACTAGCGGGAGGGGAGGCTCCTACGAGCAGTACTTC
>TRBJ2-1|-|TRBV7-8|-
CASSLVGALSYNEQFF
TGTGCCAGCAGCTTAGTGGGGGCCCTATCATACAATGAGCAGTTCTTC
>TRBJ2-7|-|TRBV14|TRBD2
CASSPRLAGHYEQYF
TGTGCCAGCAGTCCCCGACTAGCGGGGCACTACGAGCAGTACTTC
>TRBJ1-1|-|TRBV10-3|TRBD1
CAISEGTGMNTEAFF
TGTGCCATCAGTGAGGGGACAGGTATGAACACTGAAGCTTTCTTT
>TRBJ2-7|-|TRBV2|TRBD2
CASSRGGSFSYEQYF
TGTGCCAGCAGTCGCGGGGGGAGTTTCTCCTACGAGCAGTACTTC
>TRBJ1-5|-|TRBV3-1/TRBV3-2|-
CASSLRGNNQPQHF
TGTGCCAGCAGCCTGAGGGGGAACAATCAGCCCCAGCATTTT
>TRBJ1-4|-|TRBV24-1|-
CATQPGTGEKLFF
TGTGCCACCCAGCCAGGTACGGGAGAAAAACTGTTTTTT
>TRBJ2-5|-|TRBV15|-
CATSRDTRETARETQYF
TGTGCCACCAGCAGAGATACACGGGAGACGGCGCGGGAGACCCAGTACTTC
>TRBJ1-5|-|TRBV3-1/TRBV3-2|-
CASSLIPHQPQHF
TGTGCCAGCAGCCTTATTCCCCATCAGCCCCAGCATTTT
>TRBJ1-1|once|TRBV2|-
CASSDSWHTEAFF
TGTGCCAGCAGTGACTCCTGGCACACTGAAGCTTTCTTT
>TRBJ1-1|few|TRBV29-1|-
CSVDRGSGNTEAFF
TGCAGCGTTGATCGGGGGTCTGGGAACACTGAAGCTTTCTTT
>TRBJ2-5|-|TRBV15|TRBD1
CATRRGGPGGETQYF
TGTGCCACCAGAAGAGGGGGACCAGGGGGAGAGACCCAGTACTTC
>TRBJ1-1|-|TRBV5-1|TRBD1
CASSSNQQGARAFF
TGCGCCAGCAGCTCCAACCAACAGGGGGCGAGAGCTTTCTTT
>TRBJ2-7|-|TRBV5-5|-
CASSLAGAKTYEQYF
TGTGCCAGCAGCTTGGCAGGGGCTAAGACCTACGAGCAGTACTTC
>TRBJ1-1|-|TRBV24-1|-
CATKGRGTEAFF
TGTGCCACCAAAGGAAGAGGGACTGAAGCTTTCTTT
>TRBJ2-1|-|TRBV2|TRBD1
CASNSLTGGRDEQFF
TGTGCCAGCAACTCGCTGACAGGGGGTAGGGATGAGCAGTTCTTC
>TRBJ1-2|-|TRBV30|TRBD1
CAWDGTATLGTSGYTF
TGTGCCTGGGACGGGACAGCCACCCTGGGCACCAGCGGCTACACCTTC
>TRBJ2-2|-|TRBV6-6|TRBD2
CASRGGTGELFF
TGTGCCAGCAGGGGGGGGACCGGGGAGCTGTTTTTT
>TRBJ2-7|-|TRBV19|TRBD2
CASSIDQLAGYDEQYF
TGTGCCAGTAGTATAGATCAACTAGCGGGATACGACGAGCAGTACTTC
>TRBJ1-1|-|TRBV5-1|-
CASSGGTGMNTEAFF
TGCGCCAGCAGCGGGGGCACCGGGATGAACACTGAAGCTTTCTTT
>TRBJ2-2|once|TRBV19|-
CASSIQVEVGELFF
TGTGCCAGTAGTATTCAGGTGGAGGTCGGGGAGCTGTTTTTT
>TRBJ1-1|-|TRBV6-1|-
CASTLQANTEAFF
TGTGCCAGCACTCTACAGGCGAACACTGAAGCTTTCTTT
>TRBJ1-2|-|TRBV5-6|TRBD1
CASSLKGADRGHGYTF
TGTGCCAGCAGCTTGAAAGGGGCCGACAGGGGGCATGGCTACACCTTC
>TRBJ2-1|-|TRBV30|-
CAWTLSSYNEQFF
TGTGCCTGGACGTTGAGCTCCTACAATGAGCAGTTCTTC
>TRBJ2-7|-|TRBV7-2|-
CASSHPGTGMREQYF
TGTGCCAGCAGCCATCCCGGAACGGGGATGAGGGAGCAGTACTTC
>TRBJ2-7|few|TRBV27|-
CASRIQGETYEQYF
TGTGCCAGCAGAATACAGGGTGAAACCTACGAGCAGTACTTC
>TRBJ1-1|-|TRBV7-9|-
CALEWTEAFF
TGTGCCTTAGAATGGACTGAAGCTTTCTTT
>TRBJ1-4|-|TRBV7-2|TRBD1
CASSLAGGQINEKLFF
TGTGCCAGCAGCTTAGCGGGGGGACAGATAAATGAAAAACTGTTTTTT
>TRBJ1-4|once|TRBV18|TRBD1
CASSPQFPGQGTRSKLFF
TGTGCCAGCTCACCCCAATTTCCGGGACAGGGAACAAGATCAAAACTGTTTTTT
>TRBJ1-2|-|TRBV28|TRBD1
CASSSERTGLLTF
TGTGCCAGCAGTTCTGAAAGGACAGGGCTTCTCACCTTC
>TRBJ1-6|once|TRBV9|-
CASSVEGGPSSYNSPLHF
TGTGCCAGCAGCGTAGAGGGGGGGCCAAGCTCCTATAATTCACCCCTCCACTTT
>TRBJ1-2|-|TRBV28|-
CASSLNTGGPYGYTF
TGTGCCAGCAGTTTAAATACGGGAGGTCCCTATGGCTACACCTTC